What follows are 20 T cell receptor beta chains derived from one specimen sequenced in a study of control samples from healthy donors and cancer patients. The protocol was immunoSEQ multiplex PCR, while the TCRdb copy is restricted to in-frame clones and leaves out a portion. In the table there are some 130,000 clones, approximately 94% of which are singletons. The material sequenced was PBMCs. Receptor source: a man aged 45-65 years with head and neck cancer.

The rearrangement joins TRBV30 to TRBJ2-4; no firm D call. Germline-derived CDR1 and CDR2 are GTSNPN and SVGIG (reference sequence). Between the trimmed V and J ends, which lost 0 bases and 8 bases, there was a span of 11 bases. The CDR3 totals 13 residues. CDR3 coding DNA: TGTGCCTGGAGTGTACAAGGTGTGGACATTCAGTACTTC. This translates into CAWSVQGVDIQYF.

The chain combines TRBV19 with TRBJ2-7, with D possibly being TRBD1 (5 bases). The CDR3 is made up of 13 amino acids. CDR1 and CDR2 from the germline V gene are LNHDA and SQIVND (reference sequence). V shed 2 bases and J shed 7 bases, with 12 bases lying between them. The CDR3 nucleotides read TGTGCCAGTAGTATAACCGCAGGGCGAGAGCAGTACTTC. Amino acids: CASSITAGREQYF.

This clone was counted a few times. This rearrangement joins TRBV2 to TRBJ1-5; no firm D call. The CDR3 runs 15 residues. V was shortened by 4 bases and J by 0 bases, with 10 bases between the two germline ends. Germline V gene data show CDR1 as SNHLY and CDR2 as FYNNEI. DNA of the CDR3: TGTGCCAGCAGTGCCGAGAGTGGTAGCAATCAGCCCCAGCATTTT. Its protein is CASSAESGSNQPQHF.

The chain carries TRBV7-9 and TRBJ2-5, with D unresolved. Trimming took 1 base from V and 1 from J, leaving 10 bases between them. There are 15 residues in the CDR3. Germline V gene lookup returns CDR1 SEHNR and CDR2 FQNEAQ (reference sequence). The CDR3: CASSLGHGIQETQYF. For the CDR3, the DNA is TGTGCCAGCAGCTTAGGTCATGGGATCCAAGAGACCCAGTACTTC.

The rearrangement uses TRBV27 and TRBJ1-4; no reliable D call. The CDR3 sequence is 15 residues long. Germline V gene sequence: CDR1 MNHEY, CDR2 SMNVEV (reference sequence). V lost 2 bases, J lost 8 bases, and 15 bases lay in between. The CDR3 DNA sequence: TGTGCCAGCAGTTTAATGTCCACAGATAGGGAAAAACTGTTTTTT. It codes for CASSLMSTDREKLFF. The variable domain in full, with the rest retrieved from reference TRBV27 and TRBJ1-4, is EAQVTQNPRYLITVTGKKLTVTCSQNMNHEYMSWYRQDPGLGLRQIYYSMNVEVTDKGDVPEGYKVSRKEKRNFPLILESPSPNQTSLYFCASSLMSTDREKLFFGSGTQLSVL.

CDR3 DNA sequence: TGTGCCAGCAGCTCGGGGACTCTGAACCTAGAGACCCAGTACTTC. Encoded protein: CASSSGTLNLETQYF. The chain uses TRBV7-6 and TRBJ2-5; D possibly corresponds to TRBD2 (6 bases). The ends were cut back, 4 bases at V and 4 bases at J, with 16 bases in the middle. The CDR3 is made up of 15 amino acids. Germline loops: CDR1 SGHVS, CDR2 FNYEAQ.

The rearrangement links TRBV24-1 to TRBJ2-2; tentatively, D is TRBD1 (6 bases). Per germline, CDR1 KGHDR and CDR2 SFDVKD. The CDR3 runs to 17 residues. V dropped 0 bases and J dropped 3 bases, with 13 bases sitting between them. CDR3 sequence: CATSDLQGGGDTGELFF. For the CDR3, the DNA is TGTGCCACCAGTGATTTGCAAGGGGGTGGTGACACCGGGGAGCTGTTTTTT.

The chain couples TRBV4-2 to TRBJ1-5; unclear D gene. The CDR3 spans 17 residues. With 1 base removed from V and 0 bases from J, the gap between germline ends came to 13 bases. Looked up from germline, CDR1 is LGHNA and CDR2 is YNFKEQ. Here the CDR3 reads CASSQVNRRGSNQPQHF. Here the CDR3 DNA reads TGTGCCAGCAGCCAAGTAAACCGACGGGGTAGCAATCAGCCCCAGCATTTT.

The chain employs TRBV5-1 and TRBJ1-4; TRBD1 is a possible D gene (6 bases). The CDR3 is made up of 16 amino acids. Germline V CDR1 and CDR2: SGHRS, YFSETQ. Trimming removed 2 bases from V and 1 base from J, with 12 bases in between. CDR3 nucleotides: TGCGCCAGCAGCTTTGGCAGGGGAGTAACTAATGAAAAACTGTTTTTT. Amino acids: CASSFGRGVTNEKLFF.

V and J are TRBV24-1 and TRBJ2-3, with 9 bases fitting TRBD1. V shed 3 bases, J shed 2 bases, and the junction held 5 bases outside the gene matches. Germline V gene lookup returns CDR1 KGHDR and CDR2 SFDVKD. The CDR3 length is 16 residues. CDR3 sequence: CATSDPRTGDTDTQYF. Here the CDR3 DNA reads TGTGCCACCAGTGATCCACGGACAGGGGACACAGATACGCAGTATTTT.

The rearrangement uses TRBV4-3 and TRBJ1-1; D perhaps matches TRBD1 (6 bases). From germline, CDR1 is LGHNA and CDR2 YSLEER. This CDR3 spans 17 amino acids. V was shortened by 1 base and J by 1 base, with 16 bases between the two germline ends. The CDR3 region is CASSQGPPRGGNTEAFF. The DNA of the CDR3 is TGCGCCAGCAGCCAAGGGCCGCCTCGAGGGGGGAACACTGAAGCTTTCTTT.

This chain connects TRBV7-8 to TRBJ2-7; no clear D gene. The CDR3 has 14 residues. The germline gives CDR1 SGHVS, CDR2 FQNEAQ. Trimming removed 5 bases at V and 2 bases at J, with 13 bases between. CDR3 loop: CASSPRSRAYEQYF. The CDR3 nucleotides read TGTGCCAGCAGCCCGAGATCTCGAGCCTACGAGCAGTACTTC.

This clone was picked up one time. The chain joins TRBV15 to TRBJ1-5, with D uncertain. From germline, CDR1 is LNHNV and CDR2 YYDKDF (reference sequence). The CDR3 runs 15 residues. Trimming shortened V by 0 bases and J by 0 bases, and 6 bases separated the two germline ends. The CDR3 coding sequence is TGTGCCACCAGCAGAGACGGATATAGCAATCAGCCCCAGCATTTT. As protein: CATSRDGYSNQPQHF.

This clone was counted a single time. The chain carries TRBV7-9 and TRBJ2-7; 9 nucleotides line up with TRBD2. Germline assignment: CDR1 SEHNR and CDR2 FQNEAQ (reference sequence). The V segment lost 5 bases and the J segment 2 bases; nucleotides outside the gene matches: 16. The CDR3 loop spans 18 amino acids. CDR3 amino acids: CASSPLSGGGGSPYEQYF. The CDR3 nucleotides are TGTGCCAGCAGCCCGCTTAGCGGGGGCGGCGGGTCCCCCTACGAGCAGTACTTC.

The rearrangement joins TRBV5-5 to TRBJ2-7; D is possibly TRBD1 (6 bases). CDR1 is SGHKS and CDR2 is YYEKEE in the germline V gene (reference sequence). CDR3 length equals 11 residues. Trimming shortened V by 8 bases and J by 1 base, and 7 bases separated the two germline ends. The chain's CDR3 is CASTGSYEQYF. The CDR3 DNA reads as TGTGCCAGTACAGGGTCCTACGAGCAGTACTTC.

The V gene is TRBV20-1, the J gene TRBJ2-7, with D possibly matching TRBD1 (6 bases). CDR1 is DFQATT and CDR2 is SNEGSKA in the germline V gene (reference sequence). The V end was cut by 3 bases, the J end by 5 bases, with 17 bases between. CDR3 length equals 14 residues. Here the CDR3 reads CSASSRQVQDEQYF. CDR3 coding DNA: TGCAGTGCTAGTTCTCGACAGGTGCAGGACGAGCAGTACTTC.

The sample holds one count of this clone. This chain connects TRBV5-1 to TRBJ2-7; 8 bases agree with TRBD1. Trimming cost V 2 bases and J 7 bases; bases outside gene matches: 14. The germline CDR1 and CDR2 sequences are SGHRS and YFSETQ. The length of the CDR3 is 16 residues. The CDR3 DNA reads as TGCGCCAGCAGCTTCCTTGGACAGGGCGATATGGGGGAGCAGTACTTC. Translation gives CASSFLGQGDMGEQYF.

The gene calls are TRBV5-6 and TRBJ2-5; D call uncertain. Germline assignment: CDR1 SGHDT and CDR2 YYEEEE. The CDR3 is 13 residues long. V lost 4 bases, J lost 5 bases, and 12 bases lay in between. The CDR3 nucleotides are TGTGCCAGCAGCCTTCGAGCCCGGGAGACCCAGTACTTC. It yields the protein CASSLRARETQYF.

About this clone itself: A read error may produce the germline difference seen at one junction end. The chain has TRBV30 and TRBJ2-7; D remains ambiguous. Germline values: CDR1 GTSNPN, CDR2 SVGIG (reference sequence). This CDR3 region has 13 residues. The CDR3 DNA reads TGTGCCTGGAGTGGTCTGAAGGTGCTGCCGGAGAACTTC. This sequence encodes CAWSGLKVLPENF.

As concerns this clone: Germline is not matched at one junction end, which may reflect a read error. This chain uses TRBV7-9 with TRBJ2-7, with a possible D match to TRBD1 (5 bases). CDR1 SEHNR and CDR2 FQNEAQ come from the germline V gene (reference sequence). The CDR3 length is 13 residues. The CDR3 DNA sequence: TGTGCCAGCAGCACCCGAAGTGGGGCGGCACTGAACTTC. Its translation is CASSTRSGAALNF.